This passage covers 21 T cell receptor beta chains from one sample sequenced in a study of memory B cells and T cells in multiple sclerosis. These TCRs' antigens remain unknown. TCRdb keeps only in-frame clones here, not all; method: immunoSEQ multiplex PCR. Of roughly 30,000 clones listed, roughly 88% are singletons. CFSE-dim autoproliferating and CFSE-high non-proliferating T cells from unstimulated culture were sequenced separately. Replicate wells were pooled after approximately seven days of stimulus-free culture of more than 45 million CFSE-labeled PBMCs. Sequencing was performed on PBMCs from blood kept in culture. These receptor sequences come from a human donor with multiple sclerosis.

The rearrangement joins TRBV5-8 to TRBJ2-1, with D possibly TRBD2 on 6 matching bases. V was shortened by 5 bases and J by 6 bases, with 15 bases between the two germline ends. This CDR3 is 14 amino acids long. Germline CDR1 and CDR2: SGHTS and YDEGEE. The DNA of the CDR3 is TGTGCCAGCAGTCCCTTACGCGGGGCCAATGAGCAGTTCTTC. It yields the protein CASSPLRGANEQFF.

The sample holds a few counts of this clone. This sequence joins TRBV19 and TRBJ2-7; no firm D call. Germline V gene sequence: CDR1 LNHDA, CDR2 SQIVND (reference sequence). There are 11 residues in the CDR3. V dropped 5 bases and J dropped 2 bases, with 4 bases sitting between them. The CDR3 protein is CASSVAYEQYF. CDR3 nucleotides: TGTGCCAGTAGTGTCGCCTACGAGCAGTACTTC.

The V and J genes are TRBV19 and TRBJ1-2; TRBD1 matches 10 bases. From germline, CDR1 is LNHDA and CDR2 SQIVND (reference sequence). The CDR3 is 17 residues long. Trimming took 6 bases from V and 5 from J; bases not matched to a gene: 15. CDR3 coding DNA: TGTGCCAGTAGAATATTCCATTTTGGGGACAGGGGATATGGCTACACCTTC. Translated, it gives CASRIFHFGDRGYGYTF.

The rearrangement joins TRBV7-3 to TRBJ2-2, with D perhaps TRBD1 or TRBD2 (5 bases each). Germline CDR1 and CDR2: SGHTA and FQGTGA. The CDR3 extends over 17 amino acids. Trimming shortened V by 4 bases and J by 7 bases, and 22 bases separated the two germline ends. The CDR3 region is CASSSRAGTAHDGELFF. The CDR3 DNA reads TGTGCCAGCAGCTCTCGAGCCGGGACCGCTCATGACGGGGAGCTGTTTTTT.

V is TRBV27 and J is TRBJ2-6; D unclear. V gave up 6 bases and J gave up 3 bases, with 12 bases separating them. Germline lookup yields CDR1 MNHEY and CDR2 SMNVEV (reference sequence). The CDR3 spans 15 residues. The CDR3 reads CASRSPGVGANVLTF. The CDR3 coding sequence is TGTGCCAGCAGATCCCCTGGGGTTGGGGCCAACGTCCTGACTTTC. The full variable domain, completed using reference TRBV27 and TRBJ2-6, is EAQVTQNPRYLITVTGKKLTVTCSQNMNHEYMSWYRQDPGLGLRQIYYSMNVEVTDKGDVPEGYKVSRKEKRNFPLILESPSPNQTSLYFCASRSPGVGANVLTFGAGSRLTVL.

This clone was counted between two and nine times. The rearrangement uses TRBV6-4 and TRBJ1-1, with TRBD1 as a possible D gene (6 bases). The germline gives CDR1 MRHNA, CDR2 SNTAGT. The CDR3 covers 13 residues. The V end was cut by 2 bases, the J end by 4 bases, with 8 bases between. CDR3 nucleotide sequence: TGTGCCAGCAGTGACAGGGGGGGCACTGAAGCTTTCTTT. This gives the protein CASSDRGGTEAFF.

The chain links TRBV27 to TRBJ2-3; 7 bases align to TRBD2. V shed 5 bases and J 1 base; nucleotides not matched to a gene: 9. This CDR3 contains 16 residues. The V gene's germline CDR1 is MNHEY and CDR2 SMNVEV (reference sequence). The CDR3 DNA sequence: TGTGCCAGCAGTCCGATCCTAGCGGACGGCACAGATACGCAGTATTTT. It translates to CASSPILADGTDTQYF.

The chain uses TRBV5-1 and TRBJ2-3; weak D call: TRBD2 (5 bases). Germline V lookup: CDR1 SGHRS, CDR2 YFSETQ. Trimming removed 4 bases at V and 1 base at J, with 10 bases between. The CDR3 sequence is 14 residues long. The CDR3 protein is CASSPDWGTDTQYF. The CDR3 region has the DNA TGCGCCAGCAGCCCGGACTGGGGCACAGATACGCAGTATTTT.

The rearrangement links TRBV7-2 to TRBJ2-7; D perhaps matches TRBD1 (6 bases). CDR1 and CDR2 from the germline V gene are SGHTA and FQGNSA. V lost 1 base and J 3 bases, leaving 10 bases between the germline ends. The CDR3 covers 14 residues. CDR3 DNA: TGTGCCAGCAGCTTAGGGGCAGGGGACTACGAGCAGTACTTC. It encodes CASSLGAGDYEQYF.

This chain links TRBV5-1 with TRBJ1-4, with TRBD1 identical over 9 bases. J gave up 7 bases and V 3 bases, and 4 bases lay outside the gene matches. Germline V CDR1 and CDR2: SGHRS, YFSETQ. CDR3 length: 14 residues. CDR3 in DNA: TGCGCCAGCAGCTCTGGACAGGGGAGTGAAAAACTGTTTTTT. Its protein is CASSSGQGSEKLFF.

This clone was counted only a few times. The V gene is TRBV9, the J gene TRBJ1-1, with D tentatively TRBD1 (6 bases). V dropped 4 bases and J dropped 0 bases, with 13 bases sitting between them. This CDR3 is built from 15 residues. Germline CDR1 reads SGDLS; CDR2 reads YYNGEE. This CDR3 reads CASSPRDTLNTEAFF. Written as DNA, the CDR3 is TGTGCCAGCAGCCCAAGGGACACGTTGAACACTGAAGCTTTCTTT.

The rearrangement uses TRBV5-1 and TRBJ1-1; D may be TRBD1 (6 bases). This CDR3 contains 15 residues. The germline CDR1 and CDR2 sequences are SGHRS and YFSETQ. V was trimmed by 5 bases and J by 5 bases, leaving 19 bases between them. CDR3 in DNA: TGCGCCAGCAGTGTTATTGGGACATCGGGAACTGAAGCTTTCTTT. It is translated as CASSVIGTSGTEAFF.

As DNA, the CDR3 is TGTGCCAGCAGCGCTTTGGGAGCGGGAGGGTACGAGCAGTACTTC. Amino acids: CASSALGAGGYEQYF. The chain combines TRBV13 with TRBJ2-7; 10 nucleotides line up with TRBD2. In germline, CDR1 is PRHDT, CDR2 FYEKMQ (reference sequence). CDR3 size: 15 residues. After removal of 5 bases from V and 4 bases from J, the junction contained 8 bases not matched to a gene.

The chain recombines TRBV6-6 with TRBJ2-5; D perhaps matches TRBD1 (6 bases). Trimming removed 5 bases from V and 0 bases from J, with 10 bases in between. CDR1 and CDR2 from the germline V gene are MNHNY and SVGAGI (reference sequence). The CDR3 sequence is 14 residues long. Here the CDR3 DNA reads TGTGCCAGCAGTGATGGGACAAACCAAGAGACCCAGTACTTC. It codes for CASSDGTNQETQYF.

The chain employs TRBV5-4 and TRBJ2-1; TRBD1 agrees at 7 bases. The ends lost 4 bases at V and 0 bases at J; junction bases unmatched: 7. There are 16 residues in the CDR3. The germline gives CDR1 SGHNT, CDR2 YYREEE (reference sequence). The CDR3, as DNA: TGTGCCAGCAGCGGGAAAGGGACAGACTCCTACAATGAGCAGTTCTTC. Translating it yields CASSGKGTDSYNEQFF.

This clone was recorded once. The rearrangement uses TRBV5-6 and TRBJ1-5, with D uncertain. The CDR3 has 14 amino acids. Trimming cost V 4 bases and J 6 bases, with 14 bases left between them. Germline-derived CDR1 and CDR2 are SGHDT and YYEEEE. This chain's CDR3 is CASSPRPFGQPQHF. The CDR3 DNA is TGTGCCAGCAGCCCTCGACCGTTTGGTCAGCCCCAGCATTTT. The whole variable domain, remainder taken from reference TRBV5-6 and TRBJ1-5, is DAGVTQSPTHLIKTRGQQVTLRCSPKSGHDTVSWYQQALGQGPQFIFQYYEEEERQRGNFPDRFSGHQFPNYSSELNVNALLLGDSALYLCASSPRPFGQPQHFGDGTRLSIL.

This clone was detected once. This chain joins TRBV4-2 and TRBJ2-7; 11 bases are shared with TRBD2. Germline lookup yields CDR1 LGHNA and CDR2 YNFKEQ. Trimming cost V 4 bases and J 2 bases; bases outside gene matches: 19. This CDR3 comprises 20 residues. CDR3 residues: CASSPLRLAGGRRIAYEQYF. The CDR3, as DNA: TGTGCCAGCAGCCCCCTCCGGCTAGCGGGGGGCCGGAGAATCGCCTACGAGCAGTACTTC.

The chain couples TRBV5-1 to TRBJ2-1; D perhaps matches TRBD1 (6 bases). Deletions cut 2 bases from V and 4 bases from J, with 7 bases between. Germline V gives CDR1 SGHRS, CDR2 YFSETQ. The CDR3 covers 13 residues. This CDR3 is CASSLTGYNEQFF. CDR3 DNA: TGCGCCAGCAGCTTAACAGGGTACAATGAGCAGTTCTTC.

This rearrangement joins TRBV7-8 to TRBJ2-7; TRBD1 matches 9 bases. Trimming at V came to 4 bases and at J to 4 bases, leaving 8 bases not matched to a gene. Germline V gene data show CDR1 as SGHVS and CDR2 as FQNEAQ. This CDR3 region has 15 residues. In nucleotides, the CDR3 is TGTGCCAGCAGCTCGGGACAGGGAGGCCTTTACGAGCAGTACTTC. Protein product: CASSSGQGGLYEQYF.

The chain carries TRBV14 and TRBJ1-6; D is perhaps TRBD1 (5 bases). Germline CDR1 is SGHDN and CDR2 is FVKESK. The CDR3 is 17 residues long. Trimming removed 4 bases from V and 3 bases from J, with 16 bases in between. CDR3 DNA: TGTGCCAGCAGCCCTTCCGGGACCTCATTCTATAATTCACCCCTCCACTTT. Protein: CASSPSGTSFYNSPLHF.

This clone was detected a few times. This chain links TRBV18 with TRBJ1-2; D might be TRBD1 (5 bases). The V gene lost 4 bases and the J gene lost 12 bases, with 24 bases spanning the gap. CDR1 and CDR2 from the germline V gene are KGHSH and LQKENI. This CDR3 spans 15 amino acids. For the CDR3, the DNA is TGTGCCAGCTCACGGGACCGACGGGTGAATGTGGACGACACCTTC. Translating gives CASSRDRRVNVDDTF.